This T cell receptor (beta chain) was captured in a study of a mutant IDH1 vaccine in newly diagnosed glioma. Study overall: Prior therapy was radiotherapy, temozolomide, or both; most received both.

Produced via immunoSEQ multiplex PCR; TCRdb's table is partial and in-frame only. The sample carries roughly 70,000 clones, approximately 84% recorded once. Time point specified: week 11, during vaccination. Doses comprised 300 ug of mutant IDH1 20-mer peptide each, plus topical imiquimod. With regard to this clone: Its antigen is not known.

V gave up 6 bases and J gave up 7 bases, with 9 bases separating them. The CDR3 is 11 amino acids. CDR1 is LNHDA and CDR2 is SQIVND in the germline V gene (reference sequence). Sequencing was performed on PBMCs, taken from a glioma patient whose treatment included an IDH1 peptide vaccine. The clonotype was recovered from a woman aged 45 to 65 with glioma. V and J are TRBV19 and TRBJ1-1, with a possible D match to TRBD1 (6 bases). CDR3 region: CASRGAGEAFF. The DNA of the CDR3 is TGTGCCAGTAGGGGGGCCGGTGAAGCTTTCTTT.